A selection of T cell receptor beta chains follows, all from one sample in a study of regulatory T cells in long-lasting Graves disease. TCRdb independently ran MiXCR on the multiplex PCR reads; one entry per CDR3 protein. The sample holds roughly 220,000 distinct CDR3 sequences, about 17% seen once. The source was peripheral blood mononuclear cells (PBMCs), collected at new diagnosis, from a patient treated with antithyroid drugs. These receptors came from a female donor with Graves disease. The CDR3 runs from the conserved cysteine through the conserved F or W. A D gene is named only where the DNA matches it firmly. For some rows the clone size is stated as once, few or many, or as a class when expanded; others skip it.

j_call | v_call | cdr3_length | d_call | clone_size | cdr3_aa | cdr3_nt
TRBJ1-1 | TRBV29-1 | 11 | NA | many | CSVLWNTEAFF | TGCAGCGTTTTGTGGAACACTGAAGCTTTCTTT
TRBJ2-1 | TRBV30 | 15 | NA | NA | CAWRLGLSSYNEQFF | TGTGCCTGGAGGTTGGGGCTTAGCTCCTACAATGAGCAGTTCTTC
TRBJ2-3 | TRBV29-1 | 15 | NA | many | CSVEESSVGTDTQYF | TGCAGCGTTGAGGAGTCTAGCGTAGGCACAGATACGCAGTATTTT
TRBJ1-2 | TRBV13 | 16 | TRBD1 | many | CASSLRQGTLNYGYTF | TGTGCCAGCAGCTTGCGACAGGGTACCCTTAACTATGGCTACACCTTC
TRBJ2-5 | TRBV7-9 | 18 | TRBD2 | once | CASSVEGTSGRNGETQYF | TGTGCCAGCAGCGTAGAGGGGACTAGCGGGAGGAATGGAGAGACCCAGTACTTC
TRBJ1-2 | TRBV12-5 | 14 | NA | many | CASGLDHWELGYTF | TGTGCTAGTGGTTTGGACCATTGGGAGTTGGGCTACACCTTC
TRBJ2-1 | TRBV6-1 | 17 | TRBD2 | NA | CASSPGLAGEVGNEQFF | TGTGCCAGCAGTCCGGGACTAGCGGGAGAAGTTGGCAATGAGCAGTTCTTC
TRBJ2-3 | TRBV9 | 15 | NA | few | CASSVVAQGTDTQYF | TGTGCCAGCAGCGTAGTCGCCCAGGGGACAGATACGCAGTATTTT
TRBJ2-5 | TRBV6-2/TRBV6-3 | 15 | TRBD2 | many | CASGERLAGVETQYF | TGTGCCAGCGGGGAAAGACTAGCGGGAGTTGAAACCCAGTACTTC
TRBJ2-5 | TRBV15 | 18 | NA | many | CATSRAFGGTPAQETQYF | TGTGCCACCAGCAGAGCCTTTGGGGGGACGCCGGCCCAAGAGACCCAGTACTTC
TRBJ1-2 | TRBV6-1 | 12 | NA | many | CASSEEGLDYTF | TGTGCCAGCAGTGAAGAGGGCTTGGACTACACCTTC
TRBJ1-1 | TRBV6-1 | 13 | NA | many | CASRPVSNTEAFF | TGTGCCAGCAGACCCGTCTCCAACACTGAAGCTTTCTTT
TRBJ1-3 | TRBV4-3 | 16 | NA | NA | CASSQAGRGPGNTIYF | TGCGCCAGCAGCCAAGCGGGGCGGGGACCTGGAAACACCATATATTTT
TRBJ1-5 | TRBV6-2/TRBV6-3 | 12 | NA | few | CASSPPSQPQHF | TGTGCCAGCAGTCCGCCCAGTCAGCCCCAGCATTTT
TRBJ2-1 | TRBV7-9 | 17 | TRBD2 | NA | CASSTPTSGRFGNEQFF | TGTGCCAGCAGCACCCCTACTAGCGGGAGGTTTGGGAATGAGCAGTTCTTC
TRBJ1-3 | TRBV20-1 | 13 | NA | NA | CSARRGVGNTIYF | TGCAGTGCTAGACGAGGGGTTGGAAACACCATATATTTT
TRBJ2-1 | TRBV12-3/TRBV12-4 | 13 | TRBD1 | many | CASSWDRVNEQFF | TGTGCCAGCAGTTGGGACAGGGTCAATGAGCAGTTCTTC
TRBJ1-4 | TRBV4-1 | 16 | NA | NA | CASSQEGDRPNEKLFF | TGCGCCAGCAGCCAAGAAGGCGACAGGCCGAATGAAAAACTGTTTTTT
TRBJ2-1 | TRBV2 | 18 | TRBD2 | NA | CASSAGTSPSGSYNEQFF | TGTGCCAGCAGTGCCGGGACTAGCCCATCCGGCTCCTACAATGAGCAGTTCTTC
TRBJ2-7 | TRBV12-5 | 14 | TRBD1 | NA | CASGLGQGNLEQYF | TGTGCTAGTGGTCTGGGACAGGGAAATCTCGAGCAGTACTTC
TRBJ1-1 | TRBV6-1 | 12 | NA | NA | CASFVRNTEAFF | TGTGCCAGCTTTGTGCGGAACACTGAAGCTTTCTTT
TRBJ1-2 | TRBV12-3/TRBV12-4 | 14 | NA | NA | CASTPWRQVYGYTF | TGTGCCAGCACACCTTGGAGACAGGTCTATGGCTACACCTTC
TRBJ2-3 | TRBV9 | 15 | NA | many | CASSVGPPVTDTQYF | TGTGCCAGCAGCGTAGGGCCACCAGTCACAGATACGCAGTATTTT
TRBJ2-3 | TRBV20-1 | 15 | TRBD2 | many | CSARDKGGRQDTQYF | TGCAGTGCTAGAGATAAGGGCGGGAGGCAAGATACGCAGTATTTT
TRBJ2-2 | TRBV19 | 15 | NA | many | CASSEPGWATGELFF | TGTGCCAGTAGTGAACCCGGGTGGGCCACCGGGGAGCTGTTTTTT
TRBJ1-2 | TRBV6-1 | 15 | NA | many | CASSEQANYNYGYTF | TGTGCCAGCAGTGAACAGGCTAACTATAACTATGGCTACACCTTC
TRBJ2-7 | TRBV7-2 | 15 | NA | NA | CASSQGGGRPYEQYF | TGTGCCAGCAGCCAAGGAGGAGGCAGACCCTACGAGCAGTACTTC
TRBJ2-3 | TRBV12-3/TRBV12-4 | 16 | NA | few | CASKWGGQPNTDTQYF | TGTGCCAGCAAATGGGGTGGGCAGCCCAACACAGATACGCAGTATTTT
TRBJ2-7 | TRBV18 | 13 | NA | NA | CASSPTASYEQYF | TGTGCCAGCTCACCGACGGCCTCCTACGAGCAGTACTTC
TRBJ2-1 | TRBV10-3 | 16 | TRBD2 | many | CAISELSGSHKNEQFF | TGTGCCATCAGTGAGCTTAGCGGGAGCCATAAGAATGAGCAGTTCTTC
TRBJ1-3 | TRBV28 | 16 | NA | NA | CASSPAQGASGNTIYF | TGTGCCAGCAGTCCCGCCCAGGGAGCCTCTGGAAACACCATATATTTT
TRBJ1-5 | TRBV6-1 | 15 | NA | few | CASSAREPWNQPQHF | TGTGCCAGCAGTGCGCGTGAACCTTGGAACCAGCCCCAGCATTTT
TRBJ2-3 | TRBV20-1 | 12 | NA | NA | CSARDPRDTQYF | TGCAGTGCTAGAGACCCTCGCGATACGCAGTATTTT
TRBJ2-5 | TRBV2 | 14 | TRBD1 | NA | CASSRDREGETQYF | TGTGCCAGCAGCCGGGACAGGGAAGGGGAGACCCAGTACTTC
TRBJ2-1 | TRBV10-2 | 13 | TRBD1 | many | CASSESAGGEQFF | TGCGCCAGCAGTGAGTCGGCAGGGGGAGAGCAGTTCTTC
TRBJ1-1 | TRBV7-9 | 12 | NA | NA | CASSSENTEAFF | TGTGCCAGCAGTTCCGAGAACACTGAAGCTTTCTTT